Listed below are T cell receptor beta chains from one sample, sequenced in a study of blood T cell repertoires in COVID-19. Clones were sequenced by immunoSEQ multiplex PCR, and TCRdb holds only the in-frame ones, with some missing. The top ten hold over 10% of the sample, which has around 160,000 clones, 75% to 90% seen once. The specimen was PBMCs or T cells enriched from blood (not recorded which). These receptors were collected from a woman aged 55-70 years who had recovered from COVID-19. CDR3s include the opening cysteine and the closing phenylalanine or tryptophan. Each record gives: V gene, clone size, D gene, J gene, CDR3 protein, CDR3 DNA. The D gene is left open where the match is weak. Clone size is given for some rows only: seen once, a few or many times, or a class if the clone is expanded.

v_gene: TRBV6-5; abundance: NA; d_gene: TRBD1; j_gene: TRBJ1-1; CDR3aa: CASRPTGGTEAFF; CDR3nt: TGTGCCAGCAGACCGACAGGGGGCACTGAAGCTTTCTTT
v_gene: TRBV2; abundance: NA; d_gene: NA; j_gene: TRBJ1-2; CDR3aa: CASTGGGRNYGYTF; CDR3nt: TGTGCCAGCACGGGGGGGGGACGTAACTATGGCTACACCTTC
v_gene: TRBV3-1/TRBV3-2; abundance: NA; d_gene: TRBD1; j_gene: TRBJ1-2; CDR3aa: CASSQGQGGLYGYTF; CDR3nt: TGTGCCAGCAGCCAGGGACAGGGGGGGCTCTATGGCTACACCTTC
v_gene: TRBV2; abundance: NA; d_gene: TRBD2; j_gene: TRBJ2-7; CDR3aa: CASEGGTSGYEQYF; CDR3nt: TGTGCCAGTGAGGGAGGGACTAGCGGCTACGAGCAGTACTTC
v_gene: TRBV30; abundance: few; d_gene: NA; j_gene: TRBJ1-3; CDR3aa: CAWSVSGSGNTIYF; CDR3nt: TGTGCCTGGAGTGTTTCAGGGTCTGGAAACACCATATATTTT
v_gene: TRBV5-1; abundance: NA; d_gene: NA; j_gene: TRBJ2-1; CDR3aa: CASSLEGVSYNEQFF; CDR3nt: TGCGCCAGCAGCTTGGAGGGGGTCAGTTACAATGAGCAGTTCTTC
v_gene: TRBV21-1; abundance: few; d_gene: NA; j_gene: TRBJ2-3; CDR3aa: CASSKGTGSYTDTQYF; CDR3nt: TGTGCCAGCAGCAAAGGGACAGGGTCTTACACAGATACGCAGTATTTT
v_gene: TRBV12-3/TRBV12-4; abundance: NA; d_gene: NA; j_gene: TRBJ2-7; CDR3aa: CASSYGGLYEQYF; CDR3nt: TGTGCCAGCAGTTACGGGGGTCTTTACGAGCAGTACTTC
v_gene: TRBV5-1; abundance: NA; d_gene: TRBD1; j_gene: TRBJ1-2; CDR3aa: CASSPGQGNYGYTF; CDR3nt: TGCGCCAGCAGCCCGGGACAGGGTAACTATGGCTACACCTTC
v_gene: TRBV9; abundance: NA; d_gene: NA; j_gene: TRBJ1-3; CDR3aa: CASSVPGNTIYF; CDR3nt: TGTGCCAGCAGCGTACCGGGAAACACCATATATTTT
v_gene: TRBV6-5; abundance: NA; d_gene: NA; j_gene: TRBJ1-5; CDR3aa: CASSYSREQPQHF; CDR3nt: TGTGCCAGCAGTTACTCGAGAGAGCAGCCCCAGCATTTT
v_gene: TRBV5-4; abundance: NA; d_gene: NA; j_gene: TRBJ1-1; CDR3aa: CASRIAQGNTEAFF; CDR3nt: TGTGCCAGCAGAATTGCCCAGGGGAACACTGAAGCTTTCTTT
v_gene: TRBV9; abundance: NA; d_gene: NA; j_gene: TRBJ1-1; CDR3aa: CASSVSEGEKAFF; CDR3nt: TGTGCCAGCAGCGTATCTGAGGGAGAGAAGGCTTTCTTT
v_gene: TRBV19; abundance: NA; d_gene: NA; j_gene: TRBJ1-6; CDR3aa: CASSTIGWAHNSPLHF; CDR3nt: TGTGCCAGTAGTACGATCGGATGGGCTCATAATTCACCCCTCCACTTT
v_gene: TRBV30; abundance: few; d_gene: TRBD1; j_gene: TRBJ1-1; CDR3aa: CAWSVGDRVGEAFF; CDR3nt: TGTGCCTGGAGTGTCGGGGACAGGGTTGGTGAAGCTTTCTTT
v_gene: TRBV11-2; abundance: NA; d_gene: NA; j_gene: TRBJ2-1; CDR3aa: CASSLAPGTYNEQFF; CDR3nt: TGTGCCAGCAGCTTAGCCCCGGGGACATACAATGAGCAGTTCTTC
v_gene: TRBV10-3; abundance: few; d_gene: NA; j_gene: TRBJ2-7; CDR3aa: CAISESVARGYEQYF; CDR3nt: TGTGCCATCAGTGAGTCAGTAGCACGAGGCTACGAGCAGTACTTC
v_gene: TRBV28; abundance: NA; d_gene: NA; j_gene: TRBJ1-1; CDR3aa: CATGTGDTEAFF; CDR3nt: TGTGCCACCGGAACGGGAGACACTGAAGCTTTCTTT
v_gene: TRBV19; abundance: NA; d_gene: TRBD1; j_gene: TRBJ2-1; CDR3aa: CASSYRGFEQFF; CDR3nt: TGTGCCAGTAGTTACAGGGGGTTTGAGCAGTTCTTC
v_gene: TRBV27; abundance: NA; d_gene: TRBD1; j_gene: TRBJ1-2; CDR3aa: CASSTGADEVLYGYTF; CDR3nt: TGTGCCAGCAGTACAGGGGCTGATGAGGTATTGTATGGCTACACCTTC
v_gene: TRBV7-7; abundance: NA; d_gene: NA; j_gene: TRBJ2-1; CDR3aa: CASSLGLGGGNEQFF; CDR3nt: TGTGCCAGCAGCTTAGGACTAGGAGGAGGCAATGAGCAGTTCTTC
v_gene: TRBV11-2; abundance: NA; d_gene: NA; j_gene: TRBJ1-5; CDR3aa: CASSRTVGGNQPQHF; CDR3nt: TGTGCCAGCAGCCGGACAGTCGGGGGCAATCAGCCCCAGCATTTT
v_gene: TRBV15; abundance: NA; d_gene: NA; j_gene: TRBJ1-1; CDR3aa: CATSRDQQPNTEAFF; CDR3nt: TGTGCCACCAGCAGAGATCAACAGCCGAACACTGAAGCTTTCTTT
v_gene: TRBV5-5; abundance: NA; d_gene: NA; j_gene: TRBJ1-5; CDR3aa: CASSPEGVSNQPQHF; CDR3nt: TGTGCCAGCAGCCCCGAGGGGGTTAGCAATCAGCCCCAGCATTTT
v_gene: TRBV19; abundance: NA; d_gene: NA; j_gene: TRBJ2-7; CDR3aa: CASSMEGYEQYF; CDR3nt: TGTGCCAGTAGTATGGAGGGTTACGAGCAGTACTTC
v_gene: TRBV28; abundance: NA; d_gene: NA; j_gene: TRBJ1-1; CDR3aa: CASSLTSDSRPEAFF; CDR3nt: TGTGCCAGCAGTCTAACTAGCGACTCGAGACCTGAAGCTTTCTTT
v_gene: TRBV4-2; abundance: NA; d_gene: NA; j_gene: TRBJ2-2; CDR3aa: CASSHQAAKNTGELFF; CDR3nt: TGTGCCAGCAGCCACCAAGCGGCCAAGAACACCGGGGAGCTGTTTTTT
v_gene: TRBV24-1; abundance: NA; d_gene: TRBD2; j_gene: TRBJ2-5; CDR3aa: CATSTSGSQETQYF; CDR3nt: TGTGCCACCAGTACTAGCGGGTCCCAAGAGACCCAGTACTTC
v_gene: TRBV27; abundance: NA; d_gene: TRBD1; j_gene: TRBJ1-6; CDR3aa: CASISRTGRLHNSPLHF; CDR3nt: TGTGCCAGCATCTCCAGGACAGGACGGCTTCATAATTCACCCCTCCACTTT
v_gene: TRBV5-1; abundance: NA; d_gene: NA; j_gene: TRBJ2-1; CDR3aa: CASSAGHTVEQFF; CDR3nt: TGCGCCAGCAGCGCAGGACACACTGTGGAGCAGTTCTTC
v_gene: TRBV25-1; abundance: NA; d_gene: NA; j_gene: TRBJ1-2; CDR3aa: CASSPPGGLGYTF; CDR3nt: TGTGCCAGCAGTCCTCCCGGGGGGCTTGGCTACACCTTC
v_gene: TRBV10-3; abundance: NA; d_gene: TRBD1; j_gene: TRBJ1-6; CDR3aa: CAISESGTGVLSPLHF; CDR3nt: TGTGCCATCAGTGAGTCGGGGACAGGGGTGCTGTCACCCCTCCACTTT
v_gene: TRBV5-1; abundance: NA; d_gene: TRBD1; j_gene: TRBJ2-5; CDR3aa: CASSLGTGVETQYF; CDR3nt: TGCGCCAGCAGCTTGGGAACAGGGGTAGAGACCCAGTACTTC
v_gene: TRBV2; abundance: NA; d_gene: TRBD1; j_gene: TRBJ2-7; CDR3aa: CASGRQGGSYEQYF; CDR3nt: TGTGCCAGCGGTCGACAGGGCGGGTCCTACGAGCAGTACTTC
v_gene: TRBV5-4; abundance: many; d_gene: TRBD1; j_gene: TRBJ1-1; CDR3aa: CASSSTQGWTEAFF; CDR3nt: TGTGCCAGCAGCTCAACACAGGGGTGGACTGAAGCTTTCTTT
v_gene: TRBV7-9; abundance: NA; d_gene: TRBD1; j_gene: TRBJ1-5; CDR3aa: CASSLGLGQGSQPQHF; CDR3nt: TGTGCCAGCAGCTTAGGATTGGGACAGGGCAGTCAGCCCCAGCATTTT
v_gene: TRBV7-3; abundance: NA; d_gene: TRBD2; j_gene: TRBJ2-1; CDR3aa: CASSLTSGAYNEQFF; CDR3nt: TGTGCCAGCAGCTTGACTAGCGGGGCCTACAATGAGCAGTTCTTC
v_gene: TRBV7-9; abundance: NA; d_gene: NA; j_gene: TRBJ2-7; CDR3aa: CASSFGSSSEQYF; CDR3nt: TGTGCCAGCAGCTTCGGGAGCTCCTCCGAGCAGTACTTC
v_gene: TRBV28; abundance: NA; d_gene: TRBD1; j_gene: TRBJ2-7; CDR3aa: CASRPSGGGVSYEQYF; CDR3nt: TGTGCCAGCAGGCCATCAGGGGGCGGGGTGTCCTACGAGCAGTACTTC
v_gene: TRBV28; abundance: once; d_gene: NA; j_gene: TRBJ2-4; CDR3aa: CASSLYRREAKNIQYF; CDR3nt: TGTGCCAGCAGTTTATATCGCCGGGAGGCCAAAAACATTCAGTACTTC
v_gene: TRBV27; abundance: NA; d_gene: NA; j_gene: TRBJ1-4; CDR3aa: CASGKGGQSNEKLFF; CDR3nt: TGTGCCAGCGGGAAGGGCGGACAGTCTAATGAAAAACTGTTTTTT
v_gene: TRBV5-4; abundance: NA; d_gene: NA; j_gene: TRBJ1-2; CDR3aa: CASSSQAFYGYTF; CDR3nt: TGTGCCAGCAGCTCACAGGCGTTCTATGGCTACACCTTC
v_gene: TRBV5-1; abundance: once; d_gene: TRBD2; j_gene: TRBJ2-3; CDR3aa: CASSLGAGGTDTQYF; CDR3nt: TGCGCCAGCAGCCTCGGTGCGGGGGGCACAGATACGCAGTATTTT
v_gene: TRBV29-1; abundance: few; d_gene: NA; j_gene: TRBJ1-4; CDR3aa: CSFQGFGEKLFF; CDR3nt: TGCAGCTTTCAGGGGTTTGGTGAAAAACTGTTTTTT
v_gene: TRBV10-3; abundance: NA; d_gene: NA; j_gene: TRBJ1-4; CDR3aa: CAISDSGPGNEKLFF; CDR3nt: TGTGCCATCAGTGACTCTGGTCCGGGTAATGAAAAACTGTTTTTT
v_gene: TRBV6-5; abundance: NA; d_gene: NA; j_gene: TRBJ2-5; CDR3aa: CASPGGGETQYF; CDR3nt: TGTGCCAGTCCAGGGGGAGGAGAGACCCAGTACTTC
v_gene: TRBV18; abundance: once; d_gene: TRBD2; j_gene: TRBJ2-5; CDR3aa: CASSPLRGGQETQYF; CDR3nt: TGTGCCAGCTCACCATTGCGGGGGGGCCAAGAGACCCAGTACTTC
v_gene: TRBV6-5; abundance: few; d_gene: NA; j_gene: TRBJ1-3; CDR3aa: CASNPGTTSGNTIYF; CDR3nt: TGTGCCAGCAACCCTGGGACAACCTCTGGAAACACCATATATTTT
v_gene: TRBV5-1; abundance: NA; d_gene: NA; j_gene: TRBJ1-2; CDR3aa: CASSFRGVREFYGYTF; CDR3nt: TGCGCCAGCAGCTTCAGGGGTGTGAGGGAATTCTATGGCTACACCTTC
v_gene: TRBV12-5; abundance: NA; d_gene: NA; j_gene: TRBJ2-7; CDR3aa: CASALYYEQYF; CDR3nt: TGTGCTAGTGCCCTATACTACGAGCAGTACTTC
v_gene: TRBV5-1; abundance: NA; d_gene: TRBD2; j_gene: TRBJ2-7; CDR3aa: CASSLTWTSGGAFEQYF; CDR3nt: TGCGCCAGCAGCTTAACCTGGACTAGCGGGGGGGCGTTTGAGCAGTACTTC
v_gene: TRBV5-1; abundance: NA; d_gene: TRBD2; j_gene: TRBJ2-1; CDR3aa: CASSLFAGEGNNEQFF; CDR3nt: TGCGCCAGCAGCTTGTTTGCGGGGGAAGGTAACAATGAGCAGTTCTTC
v_gene: TRBV30; abundance: NA; d_gene: NA; j_gene: TRBJ1-2; CDR3aa: CAWSYPGGRAVTDYGYTF; CDR3nt: TGTGCCTGGAGTTACCCGGGGGGCAGGGCGGTAACGGACTATGGCTACACCTTC
v_gene: TRBV10-3; abundance: many; d_gene: NA; j_gene: TRBJ2-3; CDR3aa: CAISETGVGTDTQYF; CDR3nt: TGTGCCATCAGTGAGACGGGGGTTGGCACAGATACGCAGTATTTT
v_gene: TRBV28; abundance: NA; d_gene: TRBD2; j_gene: TRBJ2-3; CDR3aa: CASSLTPSGGTDTQYF; CDR3nt: TGTGCCAGCAGCCTAACCCCTAGCGGCGGCACAGATACGCAGTATTTT
v_gene: TRBV7-2; abundance: NA; d_gene: NA; j_gene: TRBJ1-1; CDR3aa: CASSLVSGNTEAFF; CDR3nt: TGTGCCAGCAGCTTAGTTTCCGGGAACACTGAAGCTTTCTTT
v_gene: TRBV7-9; abundance: NA; d_gene: NA; j_gene: TRBJ1-1; CDR3aa: CASTPGVDTEAFF; CDR3nt: TGTGCCAGCACCCCGGGGGTCGACACTGAAGCTTTCTTT
v_gene: TRBV7-3; abundance: NA; d_gene: TRBD2; j_gene: TRBJ2-3; CDR3aa: CASSLLAGSDTQYF; CDR3nt: TGTGCCAGCAGCTTACTAGCGGGGTCAGATACGCAGTATTTT
v_gene: TRBV1; abundance: NA; d_gene: NA; j_gene: TRBJ2-4; CDR3aa: CTSSPPGGREAKNIQYF; CDR3nt: TGCACCAGCAGCCCTCCGGGGGGGCGGGAGGCCAAAAACATTCAGTACTTC
v_gene: TRBV27; abundance: NA; d_gene: TRBD2; j_gene: TRBJ2-5; CDR3aa: CASSPRLAGEGETQYF; CDR3nt: TGTGCCAGCAGCCCAAGACTAGCGGGAGAGGGAGAGACCCAGTACTTC